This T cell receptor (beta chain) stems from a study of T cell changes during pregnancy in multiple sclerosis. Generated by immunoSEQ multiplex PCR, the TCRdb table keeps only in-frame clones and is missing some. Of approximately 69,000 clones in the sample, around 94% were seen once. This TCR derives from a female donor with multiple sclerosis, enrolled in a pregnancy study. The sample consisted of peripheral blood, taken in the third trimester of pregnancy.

The CDR3, as DNA: TGTGCCAGCACCCGAGGACTAGCGGCCAGCACAGATACGCAGTATTTT. It specifies CASTRGLAASTDTQYF. The chain recombines TRBV7-2 with TRBJ2-3; 10 bases agree with TRBD2. V dropped 7 bases and J dropped 0; count of bases not matched to a gene: 7. CDR1 and CDR2 from the germline V gene are SGHTA and FQGNSA. The CDR3 spans 16 residues.